This TCR beta chain stems from a study of CD8+ T cells in alopecia areata. CDR1 is SQVTM and CDR2 is ANQGSEA in the germline V gene. Trimming removed 5 bases from V and 2 bases from J; junction bases left unmatched: 11. The CDR3 has 15 residues. Peripheral blood, together with lesional scalp punch biopsies, was collected from alopecia areata patients. Extracted RNA was reverse transcribed into cDNA, the sequencing template. TCRdb's table, derived via immunoSEQ multiplex PCR, lists solely in-frame clones and lacks some. The data contain about 91,000 clones, under 45% of them seen just once; the ten biggest clones take up 0.7% to 0.95%.

The sequence derives from a human donor with alopecia areata. This chain joins TRBV29-1 and TRBJ2-7, with 8 positions matching TRBD1. The sample comprised CD4+ T cells sorted from blood. As DNA, the CDR3 is TGCAGCGTTCTCGGACAGGGAAGGAGTCCCTACGAGCAGTACTTC. It encodes CSVLGQGRSPYEQYF.